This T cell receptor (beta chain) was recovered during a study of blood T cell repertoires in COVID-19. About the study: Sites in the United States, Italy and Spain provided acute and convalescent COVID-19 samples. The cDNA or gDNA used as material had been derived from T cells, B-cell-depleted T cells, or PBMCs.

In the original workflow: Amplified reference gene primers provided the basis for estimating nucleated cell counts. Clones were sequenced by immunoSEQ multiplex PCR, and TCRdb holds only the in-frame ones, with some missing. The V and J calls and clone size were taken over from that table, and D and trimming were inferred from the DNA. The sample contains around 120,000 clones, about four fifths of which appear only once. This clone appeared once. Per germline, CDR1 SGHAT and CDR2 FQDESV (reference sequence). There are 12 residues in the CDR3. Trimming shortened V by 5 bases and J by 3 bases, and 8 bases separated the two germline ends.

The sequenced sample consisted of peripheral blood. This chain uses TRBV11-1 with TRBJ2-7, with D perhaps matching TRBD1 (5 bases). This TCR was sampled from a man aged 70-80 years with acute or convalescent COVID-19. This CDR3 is CASSRTYYEQYF. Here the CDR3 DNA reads TGTGCCAGCAGCAGGACATACTACGAGCAGTACTTC.